This section outlines one TCR beta chain sequence together with its context. This clone was recorded once. Its target antigen remains unknown. The record has no base qualities; no much larger clone is one base away. These data originate in a study of T cell changes during pregnancy in multiple sclerosis (dated by TCRdb to between 2018 and 2021). About the investigation overall: The study examined how the T cell repertoire changed over the course of pregnancy in women with multiple sclerosis.

Libraries were built with the immunoSEQ multiplex PCR assay. TCRdb holds this immuneACCESS table with in-frame rearrangements only. Some clones are missing; in checked studies, unresolved V genes explain under half, and the rest has no known cause. This sample has over 70,000 clones in its table, and 94% of those were observed once. Jointly, the top ten make up 2% to 2.5% of the sample. Sequences GTSNPN (CDR1) and SVGIG (CDR2) are obtained from the germline V gene (reference sequence). V is cut back by 2 bases and J by 8 bases, with 8 bases in the junction unmatched. Spanning cysteine to phenylalanine, the CDR3 consists of 13 amino acids. The read is trimmed to its CDR3 DNA, 39 bases read in frame from base 1.

The specimen was peripheral blood, collected in the third trimester of pregnancy. The V and J genes are TRBV30 and TRBJ2-7; 8 bases in the junction line up with TRBD1. This clonotype was obtained from a female donor with multiple sclerosis, enrolled in a pregnancy study. The CDR3 reads as follows: CAWSTGGDTKQYF. The DNA reads TGTGCCTGGAGTACAGGGGGAGATACGAAGCAGTACTTC.